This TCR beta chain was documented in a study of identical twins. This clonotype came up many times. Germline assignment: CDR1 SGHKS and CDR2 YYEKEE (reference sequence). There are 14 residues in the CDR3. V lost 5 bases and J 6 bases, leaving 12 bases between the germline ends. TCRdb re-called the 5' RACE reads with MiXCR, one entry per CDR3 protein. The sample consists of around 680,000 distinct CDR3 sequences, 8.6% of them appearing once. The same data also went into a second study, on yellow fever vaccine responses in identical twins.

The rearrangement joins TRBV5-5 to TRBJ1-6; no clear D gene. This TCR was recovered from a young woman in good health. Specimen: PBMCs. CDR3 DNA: TGTGCCAGCAGATTGCTAGAGGGTAATTCACCCCTCCACTTT. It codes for CASRLLEGNSPLHF.